This section outlines one T cell receptor beta chain sequence together with its context. As yet, its antigen is unknown. The data were obtained in a study of T cells in Graves' hyperthyroidism and ophthalmopathy. Study observations and caveats: Among clonotypes expanded in thyroid above 0.001, most were also found in blood.

It was RNA transcripts that yielded the amplified TCR beta CDR3 regions. When the TCR CDR3 underwent first-round RT-PCR, the HTBI primer set was used. TCRdb processed the multiplex PCR reads anew with MiXCR; each CDR3 protein has one entry. Among 400,000 to 550,000 distinct CDR3 sequences, 13% to 15% were seen once, and the ten largest hold 15% to 20%. The CDR3 runs 15 residues. Per the germline V gene, CDR1 is SGHRS and CDR2 is YFSETQ. Trimming removed 7 bases at V and 7 bases at J, with 20 bases between. Graves' hyperthyroidism was deemed stable given no ophthalmopathy progression within 18 months. This TCR came from a woman between 18 and 29 years old with Graves' hyperthyroidism. Sequencing was done on a sample of blood. The J gene is TRBJ1-4, the V gene TRBV5-1; D unresolved. CDR3 loop: CASSVMGADSEKLFF. The DNA for the CDR3 is TGCGCCAGCTCAGTTATGGGAGCCGATAGTGAAAAACTGTTTTTT.